What follows is one T cell receptor (beta chain) and its context. This specimen comes from a study of blood T cell repertoires in COVID-19. Generated by immunoSEQ multiplex PCR, the TCRdb table keeps only in-frame clones and is missing some. This table holds tens of thousands of clones, approximately 87% found once. V shed 6 bases and J shed 0 bases, with 3 bases lying between them. Germline V gene data show CDR1 as MNHEY and CDR2 as SMNVEV (reference sequence). This CDR3 has 13 amino acids. What was sequenced was peripheral blood. This chain links TRBV27 with TRBJ1-6; D is unclear. This receptor was obtained from a human donor with active COVID-19. The donor label of this sample is uncertain. Here the CDR3 reads CASSSSYNSPLHF. For the CDR3, the DNA is TGTGCCAGCAGCAGCTCCTATAATTCACCCCTCCACTTT.